A single sample is the source of the 31 T cell receptor beta chains below, sequenced in a study of shared clonotypes between healthy human individuals. Clones were sequenced by immunoSEQ multiplex PCR, and TCRdb holds only the in-frame ones, with some missing. Altogether roughly 2,300,000 clones are present, 85% to 95% being singletons, with the ten largest covering about 0.36%. Material: naive CD4+ T cells from PBMCs. The subset denotes: CD45RA+ positively selected. The receptors derive from a man aged 18 to 30 in good health. Some clones in this sample may be carry-over from other donors' samples.

This chain links TRBV5-4 with TRBJ2-5, with TRBD2 matching 11 bases. CDR3 length: 16 residues. V trimming: 2 bases; J trimming: 4 bases; junction bases outside the gene matches: 7. CDR1 is SGHNT and CDR2 is YYREEE in the germline V gene (reference sequence). The CDR3 spells CASSLNSGRATETQYF. CDR3 coding DNA: TGTGCCAGCAGCTTAAATAGCGGGAGGGCCACAGAGACCCAGTACTTC.

The J gene is TRBJ2-1, the V gene TRBV5-1, with 7 positions matching TRBD2. CDR3 size: 16 residues. V lost 2 bases, J lost 2 bases, and 7 bases stayed unmatched. The germline gives CDR1 SGHRS, CDR2 YFSETQ. CDR3 coding DNA: TGCGCCAGCAGCTTCGGGCTAGCGGAGCCCTACAATGAGCAGTTCTTC. Protein product: CASSFGLAEPYNEQFF.

The chain recombines TRBV5-4 with TRBJ2-6; no firm D call. The CDR3 is 15 amino acids. The V and J ends lost 1 base and 2 bases respectively, with 7 bases between them. CDR1 and CDR2 (germline): SGHNT, YYREEE (reference sequence). The CDR3 spells CASSLRATGANVLTF. For the CDR3, the DNA is TGTGCCAGCAGCTTGAGGGCTACTGGGGCCAACGTCCTGACTTTC.

As for this clone: A junction boundary mismatches the germline segment, possibly from a read error. The chain carries TRBV5-6 and TRBJ2-6, with TRBD1 matching 7 bases. CDR3 length equals 15 residues. Germline CDR1 and CDR2: SGHDT and YYEEEE. In DNA form, the CDR3 reads TGTGCCAGCAGCTCATTGAAAGGACAGGCCTACGTCCTGACTTTC. Translating it yields CASSSLKGQAYVLTF.

The chain employs TRBV5-5 and TRBJ2-3; the D gene could be TRBD1 or TRBD2 (5 bases each). V was trimmed by 4 bases and J by 2 bases, leaving 8 bases between them. Germline lookup yields CDR1 SGHKS and CDR2 YYEKEE (reference sequence). There are 13 residues in the CDR3. CDR3 loop: CASSTGTTDTQYF. The CDR3 DNA follows: TGTGCCAGCAGCACGGGGACCACAGATACGCAGTATTTT.

This chain connects TRBV5-5 to TRBJ1-3; D unresolved. V lost 4 bases, J lost 0 bases, and 11 bases lay in between. CDR3 length: 15 residues. The germline CDR1 and CDR2 sequences are SGHKS and YYEKEE (reference sequence). As DNA, the CDR3 is TGTGCCAGCAGCCGTACGGCAGGCTCTGGAAACACCATATATTTT. Its translation is CASSRTAGSGNTIYF. Together with reference TRBV5-5 and TRBJ1-3, the CDR3 gives the full variable domain: DAGVTQSPTHLIKTRGQQVTLRCSPISGHKSVSWYQQVLGQGPQFIFQYYEKEERGRGNFPDRFSARQFPNYSSELNVNALLLGDSALYLCASSRTAGSGNTIYFGEGSWLTVV.

The chain uses TRBV19 and TRBJ1-2; D is unresolved. The CDR3 covers 14 residues. Deletions cut 8 bases from V and 1 base from J, with 14 bases between. Germline V CDR1 and CDR2: LNHDA, SQIVND (reference sequence). CDR3 residues: CASHPLRDNYGYTF. The CDR3 nucleotides read TGTGCCAGTCACCCCTTACGGGATAACTATGGCTACACCTTC.

Note on this clone: Additional DNA sequences in this sample encode the identical CDR3. The chain recombines TRBV5-4 with TRBJ2-5, with 10 bases matching TRBD1. Germline V gene sequence: CDR1 SGHNT, CDR2 YYREEE (reference sequence). The CDR3 totals 14 residues. With V trimmed by 0 bases and J by 4 bases, 0 bases remained unmatched. CDR3 amino acids: CASSLGTGGETQYF. CDR3 nucleotides: TGTGCCAGCAGCTTGGGGACAGGGGGAGAGACCCAGTACTTC.

V is TRBV7-6 and J is TRBJ2-2; no clear D gene. Trimming left V 4 bases short and J 6 bases short, with 12 bases between. Germline V CDR1 and CDR2: SGHVS, FNYEAQ. The CDR3 covers 14 residues. For the CDR3, the DNA is TGTGCCAGCAGCTCCTCCTACGGTTCCGGGGAGCTGTTTTTT. Its protein is CASSSSYGSGELFF.

J is TRBJ1-5 and V is TRBV30; the match to TRBD1 covers 7 bases. There are 11 residues in the CDR3. CDR1 is GTSNPN and CDR2 is SVGIG in the germline V gene (reference sequence). After removal of 5 bases from V and 13 bases from J, the junction contained 8 bases not matched to a gene. The CDR3 DNA sequence: TGTGCCTGGGAAGACGGGACAGTTCAGCATTTT. Translating gives CAWEDGTVQHF. The full variable domain, its missing parts supplied by reference TRBV30 and TRBJ1-5, is SQTIHQWPATLVQPVGSPLSLECTVEGTSNPNLYWYRQAAGRGLQLLFYSVGIGQISSEVPQNLSASRPQDRQFILSSKKLLLSDSGFYLCAWEDGTVQHFGDGTRLSIL.

The chain uses TRBV7-2 and TRBJ2-5; 8 positions match TRBD2. Trimming took 5 bases from V and 5 from J; bases not matched to a gene: 7. CDR1 is SGHTA, CDR2 FQGNSA, per germline. This CDR3 spans 14 amino acids. CDR3 in amino acids: CASSTSGSGETQYF. The CDR3 region has the DNA TGTGCCAGCAGCACCAGCGGGAGTGGGGAGACCCAGTACTTC.

The rearrangement uses TRBV25-1 and TRBJ2-6; maybe TRBD1 (6 bases). V was clipped by 6 bases and J by 1 base, with 13 bases between them. Looked up from germline, CDR1 is MGHDK and CDR2 is SYGVNS. The CDR3 has 16 amino acids. CDR3 sequence: CASSRAGASGANVLTF. For the CDR3, the DNA is TGTGCCAGCAGCCGAGCAGGGGCTTCTGGGGCCAACGTCCTGACTTTC.

V gene TRBV13 combines with J gene TRBJ2-2, with D unresolved. Germline lookup yields CDR1 PRHDT and CDR2 FYEKMQ (reference sequence). The CDR3 has 14 residues. Trimming shortened V by 1 base and J by 6 bases, and 9 bases separated the two germline ends. CDR3 in DNA: TGTGCCAGCAGCTTAGTACGAGGTCCCGGGGAGCTGTTTTTT. Amino acid sequence: CASSLVRGPGELFF.

This clone was seen a single time. The chain combines TRBV5-1 with TRBJ2-7, with D unclear. Germline V gene sequence: CDR1 SGHRS, CDR2 YFSETQ. The CDR3 spans 14 residues. V lost 1 base to trimming and J lost 2 bases, with 10 bases between them. The chain's CDR3 is CASSLLANTYEQYF. Written as DNA, the CDR3 is TGCGCCAGCAGCTTGTTGGCGAACACCTACGAGCAGTACTTC.

The chain links TRBV5-6 to TRBJ1-1; 7 positions agree with TRBD1. The J segment lost 4 bases and the V segment lost 1 base, leaving 4 bases of the junction unmatched. Germline values: CDR1 SGHDT, CDR2 YYEEEE. CDR3 length: 14 amino acids. The CDR3 DNA follows: TGTGCCAGCAGCTTGTGGGGACAGCCCACTGAAGCTTTCTTT. It specifies CASSLWGQPTEAFF.

The V call is TRBV14, the J call TRBJ1-5; possible D gene TRBD1, 6 bases. Germline-derived CDR1 and CDR2 are SGHDN and FVKESK. The CDR3 runs to 15 residues. Deletions cut 4 bases from V and 4 bases from J, with 14 bases between. CDR3: CASSPPGGPNQPQHF. In nucleotides, the CDR3 is TGTGCCAGCAGCCCCCCGGGGGGGCCTAATCAGCCCCAGCATTTT.

V gene TRBV9 combines with J gene TRBJ2-1; 8 nucleotides match TRBD1. The CDR3 consists of 15 residues. With 0 bases clipped from V and 7 bases from J, the junction kept 6 bases outside the gene matches. Germline assignment: CDR1 SGDLS and CDR2 YYNGEE. Here the CDR3 DNA reads TGTGCCAGCAGCGTAGGGAGGACAGGGTGGAATGAGCAGTTCTTC. Protein product: CASSVGRTGWNEQFF.

The chain employs TRBV6-6 and TRBJ2-7; no clear D. CDR3 size: 16 residues. V lost 1 base, J lost 3 bases, and 16 bases lay in between. Germline V gene sequence: CDR1 MNHNY, CDR2 SVGAGI (reference sequence). The CDR3 sequence is CASSYFPRAPDYEQYF. The CDR3 DNA follows: TGTGCCAGCAGTTACTTCCCCCGGGCCCCCGACTACGAGCAGTACTTC.

The rearrangement links TRBV27 to TRBJ2-1; no clear D. CDR1 and CDR2 from the germline V gene are MNHEY and SMNVEV (reference sequence). V lost 5 bases to trimming and J lost 2 bases, with 10 bases between them. CDR3 length: 14 residues. Here the CDR3 DNA reads TGTGCCAGCAGTCCCTCCCGTGCCTACAATGAGCAGTTCTTC. It is translated as CASSPSRAYNEQFF.

V gene TRBV11-2 combines with J gene TRBJ1-2; no clear D. V was trimmed by 0 bases and J by 7 bases, leaving 9 bases between them. Germline V CDR1 and CDR2: SGHAT, FQNNGV. The CDR3 consists of 13 residues. CDR3 in amino acids: CASSLDGIGGYTF. The CDR3, as DNA: TGTGCCAGCAGCTTAGATGGGATTGGTGGCTACACCTTC.

The V gene is TRBV6-5, the J gene TRBJ2-7, with D possibly matching TRBD1 (6 bases). This CDR3 comprises 14 residues. From germline, CDR1 is MNHEY and CDR2 SVGAGI. V was trimmed by 6 bases and J by 2 bases, leaving 14 bases between them. This CDR3 reads CASRRDRSPYEQYF. The CDR3 bases are TGTGCCAGCAGGCGAGACAGGTCTCCCTACGAGCAGTACTTC.

The sample holds one count of this clone. This CDR3 is CASSTPGNQPQHF. CDR3 nucleotide sequence: TGTGCCAGCAGTACCCCAGGCAATCAGCCCCAGCATTTT. This rearrangement joins TRBV6-1 to TRBJ1-5; the D is unclear. The V end lost 5 bases, the J end lost 2 bases, and 7 bases lay between the germline ends. The CDR3 sequence is 13 residues long. Germline V lookup: CDR1 MNHNS, CDR2 SASEGT.

The chain uses TRBV29-1 and TRBJ2-3; D unresolved. Per the germline V gene, CDR1 is SQVTM and CDR2 is ANQGSEA. Trimming took 4 bases from V and 0 from J, leaving 11 bases between them. The length of the CDR3 is 14 residues. The CDR3 sequence is CSVVQVASTDTQYF. The CDR3 nucleotides read TGCAGCGTTGTTCAGGTGGCTAGCACAGATACGCAGTATTTT.

The chain carries TRBV6-6 and TRBJ1-1, with D possibly being TRBD1 (5 bases). Trimming left V 2 bases short and J 4 bases short, with 14 bases between. The CDR3 runs to 15 residues. Germline assignment: CDR1 MNHNY and CDR2 SVGAGI (reference sequence). DNA of the CDR3: TGTGCCAGCAGTTACGCCCTCGGGGGGGGCACTGAAGCTTTCTTT. Protein: CASSYALGGGTEAFF.

This chain uses TRBV27 with TRBJ1-1, with D perhaps TRBD1 (5 bases). With 5 bases removed from V and 11 bases from J, the gap between germline ends came to 15 bases. The CDR3 loop spans 12 amino acids. Germline V CDR1 and CDR2: MNHEY, SMNVEV (reference sequence). The chain's CDR3 is CASSGGGRGAFF. The CDR3 DNA sequence: TGTGCCAGCAGTGGGGGTGGGAGGGGCGCTTTCTTT.

The chain recombines TRBV11-3 with TRBJ2-5; no clear D. Trimming took 3 bases from V and 0 from J, leaving 5 bases between them. This CDR3 region has 13 residues. The V gene's germline CDR1 is SGHNT and CDR2 YENEEA. The CDR3 protein is CASSFRYQETQYF. In nucleotides, the CDR3 is TGTGCCAGCAGCTTTAGGTACCAAGAGACCCAGTACTTC.

The rearrangement uses TRBV7-3 and TRBJ2-2, with a weak D call TRBD2 (6 bases). Germline CDR1 is SGHTA and CDR2 is FQGTGA. V shed 4 bases and J shed 5 bases, with 14 bases lying between them. The CDR3 has 15 residues. CDR3 DNA: TGTGCCAGCAGCTCGGAGGGTCTCGGAACCGGGGAGCTGTTTTTT. This codes for CASSSEGLGTGELFF.

The chain employs TRBV5-1 and TRBJ2-1; D is perhaps TRBD1 (7 bases). V lost 0 bases and J lost 8, with 12 bases in between. Germline assignment: CDR1 SGHRS and CDR2 YFSETQ. The CDR3 contains 14 residues. The DNA of the CDR3 is TGCGCCAGCAGCTTGGCCCGGGGGACAGATGAGCAGTTCTTC. Its translation is CASSLARGTDEQFF.

The V and J genes are TRBV5-1 and TRBJ2-7; D gene unclear. Trimming cost V 1 base and J 3 bases, with 8 bases left between them. Looked up from germline, CDR1 is SGHRS and CDR2 is YFSETQ. This CDR3 comprises 13 residues. CDR3 protein: CASSLLAGYEQYF. CDR3 coding DNA: TGCGCCAGCAGCTTGTTGGCTGGCTACGAGCAGTACTTC.

The chain carries TRBV18 and TRBJ2-7; no clear D gene. Deletions cut 4 bases from V and 2 bases from J, with 9 bases between. The CDR3 sequence is 13 residues long. Germline V CDR1 and CDR2: KGHSH, LQKENI. In DNA form, the CDR3 reads TGTGCCAGCTCACTGACGGCTACCTACGAGCAGTACTTC. This sequence encodes CASSLTATYEQYF.

The chain employs TRBV7-6 and TRBJ2-5; D unresolved. The CDR3 runs 14 residues. The germline gives CDR1 SGHVS, CDR2 FNYEAQ. The germline V and J ends were trimmed by 2 bases and 2 bases, with 9 bases remaining between them. The CDR3 protein is CASSLRARQETQYF. The CDR3 nucleotides are TGTGCCAGCAGCTTACGGGCAAGACAAGAGACCCAGTACTTC. The entire variable domain, with the rest obtained from reference TRBV7-6 and TRBJ2-5, is as follows: GAGVSQSPRYKVTKRGQDVALRCDPISGHVSLYWYRQALGQGPEFLTYFNYEAQQDKSGLPNDRFSAERPEGSISTLTIQRTEQRDSAMYRCASSLRARQETQYFGPGTRLLVL.